Presented here are 31 T cell receptor beta chains from one specimen sequenced in a study of siplizumab effects on memory and regulatory T cells. Profiling relied on immunoSEQ multiplex PCR, and the TCRdb table lists in-frame clones only, not all of them. The repertoire has 100,000 or so clones, 80% to 95% of them found once; the top ten carry about 12%. Sequences were obtained from non-Treg CD4+ T cells sorted from blood. These receptors were collected from a human donor in good health.

The V call is TRBV5-6, the J call TRBJ1-2; D gene unclear. Between the trimmed V and J ends, which lost 4 bases and 8 bases, there was a span of 12 bases. CDR1 is SGHDT, CDR2 YYEEEE, per germline. The CDR3 contains 12 residues. The DNA of the CDR3 is TGTGCCAGCAGCCGAGAGTTTCGGGGCTACACCTTC. Translated, it gives CASSREFRGYTF.

The V and J genes are TRBV25-1 and TRBJ1-6; 8 bases line up with TRBD1. The CDR3 spans 14 residues. CDR1 is MGHDK and CDR2 is SYGVNS in the germline V gene. V shed 7 bases, J shed 2 bases, and the junction held 1 base outside the gene matches. The CDR3 nucleotides are TGTGCCAGCAAGGACAGGGCCTATAATTCACCCCTCCACTTT. Translation: CASKDRAYNSPLHF.

The chain combines TRBV5-1 with TRBJ2-1; a possible D gene is TRBD2 (5 bases). V was cut by 0 bases and J by 10 bases, with 17 bases left in between. Germline V gene sequence: CDR1 SGHRS, CDR2 YFSETQ. There are 15 residues in the CDR3. DNA of the CDR3: TGCGCCAGCAGCTTGGCTCTGGGAGCTGGGTACGAGCAGTTCTTC. It codes for CASSLALGAGYEQFF.

This clone was detected once. V and J are TRBV6-5 and TRBJ1-2, with unresolved D. CDR1 is MNHEY and CDR2 is SVGAGI in the germline V gene. The CDR3 spans 13 residues. V lost 6 bases to trimming and J lost 0 bases, with 8 bases between them. CDR3 loop: CASRDGTNYGYTF. CDR3 sequence (DNA): TGTGCCAGCAGGGACGGAACTAACTATGGCTACACCTTC.

This sequence joins TRBV25-1 and TRBJ2-7, with TRBD1 matching over 7 bases. V shed 4 bases and J 0 bases; nucleotides not matched to a gene: 9. Germline-derived CDR1 and CDR2 are MGHDK and SYGVNS. The CDR3 totals 16 residues. CDR3 sequence reads: CASSALRGRSSYEQYF. The CDR3 DNA sequence: TGTGCCAGCAGTGCCCTAAGGGGGCGGAGCTCCTACGAGCAGTACTTC.

In nucleotides, the CDR3 is TGTGCCAGCAGACCCAGCGGGAGCGCAACCGGGGAGCTGTTTTTT. Protein: CASRPSGSATGELFF. The chain couples TRBV7-2 to TRBJ2-2; 8 positions match TRBD2. Germline CDR1 and CDR2: SGHTA and FQGNSA. V dropped 6 bases and J dropped 5; count of bases not matched to a gene: 8. The CDR3 consists of 15 residues.

This clone was counted a few times. The chain couples TRBV27 to TRBJ2-5; D is possibly TRBD1 or TRBD2 (5 bases each). Germline CDR1 and CDR2: MNHEY and SMNVEV (reference sequence). Deletions cut 5 bases from V and 1 base from J, with 11 bases between. This CDR3 has 14 amino acids. CDR3 DNA: TGTGCCAGCAGTAGGGACCGTGGCCAAGAGACCCAGTACTTC. This sequence encodes CASSRDRGQETQYF.

The chain couples TRBV2 to TRBJ1-1; D remains unclear. Trimming pared 3 bases from V and 5 bases from J, leaving 13 bases between. Germline CDR1 reads SNHLY; CDR2 reads FYNNEI. The CDR3 spans 14 residues. CDR3 DNA sequence: TGTGCCAGCAGTGATCTCGTCAGCCTTACTGAAGCTTTCTTT. Protein product: CASSDLVSLTEAFF.

This sequence joins TRBV29-1 and TRBJ2-2; 7 bases map to TRBD1. Germline loops: CDR1 SQVTM, CDR2 ANQGSEA. CDR3 size: 13 residues. V was clipped by 4 bases and J by 2 bases; unmatched bases: 1. CDR3 DNA: TGCAGCGTTGGACAGGGTAACACCGGGGAGCTGTTTTTT. Protein sequence: CSVGQGNTGELFF.

The rearrangement joins TRBV10-3 to TRBJ2-7; 12 positions match TRBD2. Germline V gene lookup returns CDR1 ENHRY and CDR2 SYGVKD. J gave up 5 bases and V 3 bases, and 11 bases lay outside the gene matches. This CDR3 is 17 amino acids long. CDR3 amino acids: CAISDPTSGRSKNEQYF. The DNA of the CDR3 is TGTGCCATCAGTGACCCAACTAGCGGGAGGTCTAAAAACGAGCAGTACTTC.

The J gene is TRBJ1-5, the V gene TRBV19; 12 bases are shared with TRBD1. V was clipped by 5 bases and J by 0 bases; unmatched bases: 11. Germline lookup yields CDR1 LNHDA and CDR2 SQIVND (reference sequence). The CDR3 totals 19 residues. CDR3 coding DNA: TGTGCCAGTAGTTTCACCGGGACAGGGGGCCTATATAGCAATCAGCCCCAGCATTTT. The encoded protein is CASSFTGTGGLYSNQPQHF.

The chain carries TRBV11-3 and TRBJ2-1, with a tentative D call TRBD1 (6 bases). V shed 3 bases and J shed 8 bases, with 11 bases lying between them. CDR1 and CDR2 from the germline V gene are SGHNT and YENEEA. The CDR3 is made up of 13 amino acids. For the CDR3, the DNA is TGTGCCAGCAGCTTCACAGGGTCCCATGAGCAGTTCTTC. This translates into CASSFTGSHEQFF.

This chain uses TRBV30 with TRBJ1-3; D call uncertain. Germline V gene sequence: CDR1 GTSNPN, CDR2 SVGIG (reference sequence). CDR3 length equals 16 residues. V gave up 2 bases and J gave up 0 bases, with 14 bases separating them. CDR3 loop: CAWSTPGSISGNTIYF. As DNA, the CDR3 is TGTGCCTGGAGTACTCCCGGGTCTATCTCTGGAAACACCATATATTTT.

The chain combines TRBV19 with TRBJ1-4; tentative D call: TRBD1 (5 bases). There are 15 residues in the CDR3. V was trimmed by 5 bases and J by 11 bases, leaving 21 bases between them. The germline V gene has CDR1 LNHDA and CDR2 SQIVND (reference sequence). CDR3 sequence reads: CASSARDGFFGKLFF. In DNA, the CDR3 is TGTGCCAGTAGTGCGCGGGACGGCTTCTTCGGGAAACTGTTTTTT.

V usage is TRBV28 and J usage is TRBJ2-1; D call uncertain. Looked up from germline, CDR1 is MDHEN and CDR2 is SYDVKM. V shed 1 base and J shed 10 bases, with 17 bases lying between them. This CDR3 is 15 amino acids long. CDR3: CASSLLRPHKKEQFF. The CDR3 nucleotides read TGTGCCAGCAGTTTATTGCGGCCCCACAAGAAAGAGCAGTTCTTC.

V gene TRBV5-1 combines with J gene TRBJ2-1; 7 positions agree with TRBD2. The V gene's germline CDR1 is SGHRS and CDR2 YFSETQ. V lost 2 bases to trimming and J lost 5 bases; unmatched junction nucleotides: 4. The CDR3 has 14 residues. Written as DNA, the CDR3 is TGCGCCAGCAGCTTCGGGACTATAAACAATGAGCAGTTCTTC. Translation gives CASSFGTINNEQFF.

The CDR3 nucleotides read TGTGCCAGTAGTATATTTCCCTCCCAAAAAATTAACAAATGGGGAGATACGCAGTATTTT. Translated: CASSIFPSQKINKWGDTQYF. The chain combines TRBV19 with TRBJ2-3, with D hard to call. Germline CDR1 reads LNHDA; CDR2 reads SQIVND (reference sequence). V lost 2 bases and J lost 5, with 29 bases in between. This CDR3 contains 20 residues.

The chain combines TRBV19 with TRBJ2-3; 13 bases are a match to TRBD2. Looked up from germline, CDR1 is LNHDA and CDR2 is SQIVND (reference sequence). V shed 5 bases, J shed 0 bases, and the junction held 8 bases outside the gene matches. This CDR3 comprises 18 residues. This CDR3 is CASSRRLAGGPSTDTQYF. The DNA for the CDR3 is TGTGCCAGTAGTCGGCGACTAGCGGGAGGTCCTAGCACAGATACGCAGTATTTT.

This rearrangement joins TRBV7-9 to TRBJ2-7; the D gene is possibly TRBD2 (6 bases). The CDR3 covers 14 residues. Per the germline V gene, CDR1 is SEHNR and CDR2 is FQNEAQ (reference sequence). V was pared by 3 bases and J by 5 bases, with 14 bases between. DNA of the CDR3: TGTGCCAGCAGCTTGGGGACTGGGGACGACGAGCAGTACTTC. The encoded protein is CASSLGTGDDEQYF.

V gene TRBV1 combines with J gene TRBJ2-1; TRBD2, the table's D call, was not compared with the DNA. TRBV1 is given as a pseudogene. This CDR3 comprises 18 residues. CDR3 amino acids: CTSSQGELAGVYEPEQFF. DNA for the CDR3: TGCACCAGCAGCCAAGGGGAGCTAGCGGGAGTCTATGAACCCGAGCAGTTCTTC.

This chain connects TRBV18 to TRBJ1-5; D not resolved. The CDR3 contains 13 residues. V lost 2 bases and J lost 5, with 7 bases in between. The germline V gene encodes CDR1 KGHSH and CDR2 LQKENI. CDR3 loop: CASSPGGYQPQHF. CDR3 bases: TGTGCCAGCTCACCAGGAGGGTATCAGCCCCAGCATTTT.

The gene calls are TRBV18 and TRBJ2-4; 10 nucleotides agree with TRBD1. This CDR3 is 18 amino acids long. V was pared by 4 bases and J by 0 bases, with 9 bases of the junction left unmatched. In germline, CDR1 is KGHSH, CDR2 LQKENI. The CDR3 nucleotides read TGTGCCAGCTCACTCAAGACAGGGGGCGCGGAAGCCAAAAACATTCAGTACTTC. It is translated as CASSLKTGGAEAKNIQYF.

This clone was detected once. The J gene is TRBJ2-3, the V gene TRBV30; D could derive from TRBD1 or TRBD2 (6 bases each). Germline-derived CDR1 and CDR2 are GTSNPN and SVGIG (reference sequence). Between the trimmed V and J ends, which lost 5 bases and 1 base, there was a span of 16 bases. The length of the CDR3 is 15 residues. The CDR3 DNA is TGTGCCTGGGGGGGGCAAATACTCGGCACAGATACGCAGTATTTT. Its translation is CAWGGQILGTDTQYF.

CDR3 nucleotides: TGTGCCTGGAGTGTACTACGGGTGCATGAGCAGTTCTTC. Its protein is CAWSVLRVHEQFF. The rearrangement links TRBV30 to TRBJ2-1; D uncertain. The germline V gene has CDR1 GTSNPN and CDR2 SVGIG (reference sequence). Trimming took 0 bases from V and 8 from J, leaving 11 bases between them. This CDR3 comprises 13 residues.

The V gene is TRBV6-6, the J gene TRBJ1-4, with 7 bases identical to TRBD1. From germline, CDR1 is MNHNY and CDR2 SVGAGI (reference sequence). Trimming cost V 8 bases and J 7 bases; bases outside gene matches: 4. The CDR3 consists of 12 residues. CDR3 coding DNA: TGTGCCAGCCGCAGGGGGACTGAAAAACTGTTTTTT. It codes for CASRRGTEKLFF.

The V gene is TRBV15, the J gene TRBJ2-4, with D possibly called TRBD1 or TRBD2 (5 bases each). Trimming pared 5 bases from V and 7 bases from J, leaving 18 bases between. The CDR3 contains 15 residues. Germline CDR1 is LNHNV and CDR2 is YYDKDF (reference sequence). The CDR3 sequence: CATSSRDGPGNIQYF. In DNA form, the CDR3 reads TGTGCCACCAGCTCCCGGGACGGTCCTGGGAACATTCAGTACTTC.

V is TRBV21-1 and J is TRBJ2-2; the table assigns TRBD1, which was not confirmed against the DNA. TRBV21-1 has pseudogene status. There are 14 residues in the CDR3. CDR3 DNA sequence: TGTGCCAGCAGCACGGGACAGGGGGGCGGGGAGCTGTTTTTT. It translates to CASSTGQGGGELFF.

V usage is TRBV27 and J usage is TRBJ2-5; the match to TRBD2 covers 7 bases. From germline, CDR1 is MNHEY and CDR2 SMNVEV (reference sequence). The CDR3 totals 16 residues. V dropped 8 bases and J dropped 4; count of bases not matched to a gene: 16. This chain's CDR3 is CASRPLGPGEGETQYF. The CDR3 DNA follows: TGTGCCAGCCGCCCCCTAGGGCCGGGGGAGGGAGAGACCCAGTACTTC.

The chain recombines TRBV6-1 with TRBJ2-3; 11 bases are shared with TRBD2. Per germline, CDR1 MNHNS and CDR2 SASEGT. The CDR3 runs to 15 residues. J gave up 2 bases and V 8 bases, and 6 bases lay outside the gene matches. CDR3 DNA sequence: TGTGCCAGCGGGGGACTAGCGGAGACCACAGATACGCAGTATTTT. Amino acids: CASGGLAETTDTQYF.

The DNA of the CDR3 is TGTGCCAGTAGTATCCTAGCGGGTACTATTAGCACAGATACGCAGTATTTT. The encoded protein is CASSILAGTISTDTQYF. The genes are TRBV19 and TRBJ2-3, with TRBD2 identical over 8 bases. The CDR3 contains 17 residues. Germline V gene data show CDR1 as LNHDA and CDR2 as SQIVND (reference sequence). V dropped 3 bases and J dropped 0; count of bases not matched to a gene: 8. The full variable domain, rest sourced from reference TRBV19 and TRBJ2-3, is DGGITQSPKYLFRKEGQNVTLSCEQNLNHDAMYWYRQDPGQGLRLIYYSQIVNDFQKGDIAEGYSVSREKKESFPLTVTSAQKNPTAFYLCASSILAGTISTDTQYFGPGTRLTVL.

This chain uses TRBV6-6 with TRBJ1-2; TRBD1 agrees at 10 bases. The V segment lost 7 bases and the J segment 13 bases; nucleotides outside the gene matches: 12. The germline gives CDR1 MNHNY, CDR2 SVGAGI (reference sequence). The CDR3 contains 13 residues. CDR3 in DNA: TGTGCCAGCAACCCAGACCCCGGGACAGGGGCCACCTTC. Translation: CASNPDPGTGATF.